The text below deals with one T cell receptor (beta chain). Antigen unknown. The donors comprised healthy bone marrow donors. The sample belongs to a study of cytomegalovirus exposure and HLA in healthy donors. Study results and limitations: Most CMV-associated TCR beta chains appeared HLA-restricted in a later analysis. Roughly uniform sequencing depth across donors was assumed, possibly incorrectly. Testing in vitro showed three CMV-associated chains specific for CMV antigens.

Germline V gene sequence: CDR1 MNHNS, CDR2 SASEGT. V trimming: 4 bases; J trimming: 7 bases; junction bases outside the gene matches: 7. This CDR3 spans 15 amino acids. The PCR contained 60 Vbeta and 13 Jbeta primers. Generated by immunoSEQ multiplex PCR, the TCRdb table keeps only in-frame clones and is missing some. Of fewer than 100,000 clones listed, nearly 80% are singletons. This receptor was identified in a woman between 35 and 50 years old in good health and CMV-seronegative. Sequencing used PBMCs. This chain links TRBV6-1 with TRBJ1-4; 9 nucleotides line up with TRBD1. CDR3 amino acids: CASSGSGTGFEKLFF. For the CDR3, the DNA is TGTGCCAGCAGTGGGTCCGGGACAGGGTTTGAAAAACTGTTTTTT.